In its sample, the clone carrying this T cell receptor (beta chain) was seen many times. As yet, its antigen is unknown. V shed 7 bases and J shed 6 bases, with 25 bases lying between them. The CDR3 contains 17 residues. Germline-derived CDR1 and CDR2 are MNHEY and SVGEGT. These data come from a study of T cell repertoires in cytomegalovirus infection. Looking at the study overall: Matching HLA type and CMV infection were both indicated by public TCR beta signatures.

MiXCR, run by TCRdb on the reads, gives a single entry per CDR3 protein. This table has approximately 70,000 distinct CDR3 sequences, approximately 22% appearing once. Findings of the study overall: Carriers of CMV plus the relevant HLA were identified by cumulative public TCR beta family frequency.

The chain couples TRBV6-2 or TRBV6-3 to TRBJ2-1; no reliable D call. This receptor was taken from a human donor in good health (CMV status not recorded). Some clones in this sample may be carry-over from other donors' samples. Sequencing used PBMCs, sequenced either directly or after in vitro stimulation (not recorded which). The CDR3 nucleotides read TGTGCCAGCACGTTGAGACAAGCAACCTCTCTTCTCAATGAGCAGTTCTTC. Translation gives CASTLRQATSLLNEQFF.